Listed below are T cell receptor beta chains from one sample, sequenced in a study of cytomegalovirus exposure and HLA in healthy donors. This table comes from immunoSEQ multiplex PCR, and its TCRdb copy is limited to in-frame clones, with some not included. The sample lists 100,000 to 150,000 clones; about 70% were seen once. The sample taken for sequencing was PBMCs. The source of these receptors is a male donor in good health and CMV-seronegative. The CDR3 runs from the conserved cysteine through the conserved F or W. D genes are given only for firm matches. Size is omitted from some rows. Given values are once, few, many or a class for expanded clones.

clone_size d_call cdr3_length j_call v_call cdr3_aa cdr3_nt
once - 17 TRBJ1-5 TRBV21-1 CASSKSSGQGASQPQHF TGTGCCAGCTCAAAATCTTCGGGGCAGGGGGCGAGTCAGCCCCAGCATTTT
- TRBD1 16 TRBJ1-1 TRBV6-6 CASSFWDRVKGTEAFF TGTGCCAGCAGCTTCTGGGACAGGGTAAAAGGGACTGAAGCTTTCTTT
- TRBD1 16 TRBJ1-2 TRBV29-1 CSVPHLTGGVTSGYTF TGCAGCGTTCCCCATCTGACAGGGGGCGTAACCTCTGGCTACACCTTC
- TRBD1 16 TRBJ2-7 TRBV30 CAWGKIPGTGAYEQYF TGTGCCTGGGGGAAGATCCCCGGGACAGGGGCCTACGAGCAGTACTTC
- TRBD1 16 TRBJ2-5 TRBV13 CASSSLDRGRRETQYF TGTGCCAGCAGCTCCTTGGACAGGGGGCGGCGGGAGACCCAGTACTTC
- - 13 TRBJ2-7 TRBV4-3 CASSLDRKGEQYF TGCGCCAGCAGCCTCGACAGGAAGGGCGAGCAGTACTTC
- TRBD1 19 TRBJ1-6 TRBV5-1 CASSPYDRGLRTYNSPLHF TGCGCCAGCAGCCCTTATGACAGGGGGCTAAGGACCTATAATTCACCCCTCCACTTT
few TRBD1 13 TRBJ1-1 TRBV6-1 CASSPDRATEAFF TGTGCCAGCAGCCCAGACAGGGCCACTGAAGCTTTCTTT
- TRBD2 18 TRBJ2-1 TRBV7-9 CASSQRGLAPRRDNEQFF TGTGCCAGCAGCCAACGGGGACTAGCGCCCCGACGGGACAATGAGCAGTTCTTC
- TRBD1 17 TRBJ2-7 TRBV7-9 CASSFPSTGFRSYEQYF TGTGCCAGCAGCTTCCCGTCGACAGGGTTTAGGTCCTACGAGCAGTACTTC
few - 17 TRBJ2-3 TRBV7-9 CASSAPSGVIGTDTQYF TGTGCCAGCAGCGCCCCCTCCGGGGTTATAGGGACAGATACGCAGTATTTT